Listed below are T cell receptor beta chains from one sample, sequenced in a study of glioma-infiltrating T cells. TCRdb used MiXCR to reprocess the multiplex PCR reads, holding one entry per CDR3 protein. Found here are approximately 12,000 distinct CDR3 sequences, about a quarter of them singletons; the top ten hold about 41%. Source material: glioma tissue, nonneoplastic brain tissue, or PBMCs (not recorded which). These receptors all stem from a human donor with low-grade glioma or glioblastoma, undergoing nonglioma brain surgery, or in good health (not recorded which). Each CDR3 is given with its conserved first and last residue. D genes are given only for firm matches. A row's size may be missing; if present it is once, few, many or a size class.

TRBV7-8	TRBJ2-7	.	.	TGTGCCAGCAGCCTAAAATCTTCCTACGAGCAGTACTTC	CASSLKSSYEQYF
TRBV19	TRBJ1-6	.	few	TGTGCCAGTAGAGCACATTATAATTCACCCCTCCACTTT	CASRAHYNSPLHF
TRBV2	TRBJ2-2	.	.	TGTGCCAGCAGGGGCGGGACTTACAACACCGGGGAGCTGTTTTTT	CASRGGTYNTGELFF
TRBV7-2	TRBJ1-6	.	many	TGTGCCAGCAGCTCCCAGCCACAGGGAATCTATAATTCACCCCTCCACTTT	CASSSQPQGIYNSPLHF
TRBV16	TRBJ1-3	.	once	TGTGCCAGCAGCCCCCAGGGAAACGGAAACACCATATATTTT	CASSPQGNGNTIYF
TRBV20-1	TRBJ2-3	.	.	TGCAGTGCTAGGGGAACTAGAAGGTCAGATACGCAGTATTTT	CSARGTRRSDTQYF
TRBV6-6	TRBJ2-6	TRBD1	medium-sized	TGTGCCAGCAGTTACCGACTCGGGACAGTAGACCTCGAAGTCCTGACTTTC	CASSYRLGTVDLEVLTF
TRBV11-3	TRBJ1-2	.	medium-sized	TGTGCCAGCAGCCCAAGCGGGGGCGTCCACAGTGGCTACACCTTC	CASSPSGGVHSGYTF
TRBV20-1	TRBJ2-3	.	many	TGCAGTGCCCCAAAGGGGCTCCAAACTAGCACAGATACGCAGTATTTT	CSAPKGLQTSTDTQYF
TRBV14	TRBJ1-2	.	few	TGTGCCAGCAGCCCCGAGGACAGATATGGCTACACCTTC	CASSPEDRYGYTF
TRBV2	TRBJ2-1	.	few	TGTGCCAGCAGTGAGTTGGAATTGGACTCCACTCAGAATGAGCAGTTCTTC	CASSELELDSTQNEQFF
TRBV7-3	TRBJ2-1	TRBD2	few	TGTGCCAGCAGCTCGGGACTAGCGGGAGAGGGTGAGCAGTTCTTC	CASSSGLAGEGEQFF
TRBV6-1	TRBJ2-3	.	many	TGTGCCAGCAGTGAAGGCTTACCGGATACGCAGTATTTT	CASSEGLPDTQYF
TRBV27	TRBJ2-7	.	many	TGTGCCAGCAGTTTAAGGGACCTCTCCTACGAGCAGTACTTC	CASSLRDLSYEQYF
TRBV11-2	TRBJ2-3	TRBD1	.	TGTGCCAGCAGCTCCTCCCTGACAGGGCGCATGGGCCCAGATACGCAGTATTTT	CASSSSLTGRMGPDTQYF
TRBV20-1	TRBJ1-1	.	many	TGCAGTGCTAGGTTCATCGACGGAGAAGCTTTCTTT	CSARFIDGEAFF
TRBV7-6	TRBJ2-1	.	many	TGTGCCAGCAGCTCCAACACTTTCAATGAGCAGTTCTTC	CASSSNTFNEQFF
TRBV2	TRBJ2-3	TRBD2	.	TGTGCCAGCGCGGGGGGGACAGCTAGCACAGATACGCAGTATTTT	CASAGGTASTDTQYF
TRBV7-9	TRBJ1-1	TRBD1	many	TGTGCCAGCAGGAACCCGGACAGGCTTGAAGCTTTCTTT	CASRNPDRLEAFF
TRBV20-1	TRBJ2-1	TRBD2	.	TGCAGTGCTAGAAGGCGGGAGGTTTCCTACGAGCAGTTCTTC	CSARRREVSYEQFF
TRBV10-2	TRBJ1-4	.	many	TGCGCCAGCACTGGACACCTGAATGAAAAACTGTTTTTT	CASTGHLNEKLFF
TRBV5-6	TRBJ2-7	.	.	TGTGCCACACCCGGAGGGGAACGCTCCTACGAGCAGTACTTC	CATPGGERSYEQYF
TRBV7-2	TRBJ2-7	TRBD1	few	TGTGCCAGCAGCCGGGGACAGGGGGGATACGAGCAGTACTTC	CASSRGQGGYEQYF